These T cell receptor beta chains were read from a single sample in a study of PD-1 blockade in classical Hodgkin lymphoma. Some clones are missing from TCRdb's copy, which holds only in-frame ones; the method was immunoSEQ multiplex PCR. The sample has more than 30,000 clones; roughly nine tenths are singletons. The specimen was CD4+ T cells from blood. The origin of the receptors is a human donor with classical Hodgkin lymphoma. The CDR3 runs from the conserved cysteine through the conserved F or W. Each record gives: V gene, clone size, D gene, J gene, CDR3 length, CDR3 DNA, CDR3 protein. D genes are given only for firm matches. Rows give clone size only sometimes, using once, few, many, or a class for an expanded clone.

TRBV5-1	NA	NA	TRBJ1-5	15	TGCGCCAGCAGCTTGGCCGGGAATAGCAATCAGCCCCAGCATTTT	CASSLAGNSNQPQHF
TRBV9	NA	TRBD1	TRBJ1-1	19	TGTGCCAGCAGCGTAGCCCCCGGACAGGGCATCCCCATGAACACTGAAGCTTTCTTT	CASSVAPGQGIPMNTEAFF
TRBV5-1	once	NA	TRBJ2-7	13	TGCGCCAGCAGCCAGAGTAATACCTACGAGCAGTACTTC	CASSQSNTYEQYF
TRBV10-3	NA	TRBD2	TRBJ2-7	16	TGTGCCATCTCACAGGGGGCAGGACTAGCGGGAGGTGAGCAGTACTTC	CAISQGAGLAGGEQYF
TRBV9	NA	TRBD1	TRBJ2-6	17	TGTGCCAGCAGCTGGGGACAGTCCAACTCTGGGGCCAACGTCCTGACTTTC	CASSWGQSNSGANVLTF
TRBV6-5	NA	TRBD1	TRBJ2-1	15	TGTGCCAGCAGTTACTCGGGGACAGGGGGACAGGGGAAATTCTTC	CASSYSGTGGQGKFF
TRBV9	NA	TRBD2	TRBJ2-1	15	TGTGCCAGCAGCGTTTCCGGGACTACCTACAATGAGCAGTTCTTC	CASSVSGTTYNEQFF
TRBV12-5	NA	TRBD1	TRBJ2-5	14	TGTGCTAGTGGTCCGGACAGGGAGCAAGAGACCCAGTACTTC	CASGPDREQETQYF
TRBV10-3	NA	NA	TRBJ1-1	12	TGTGCCATCAGTGAGTCAGGCACTGAAGCTTTCTTT	CAISESGTEAFF
TRBV7-8	NA	NA	TRBJ1-2	15	TGTGCCAGCAGCCCCCGGGGTATCAAGGGCTATGGCTACACCTTC	CASSPRGIKGYGYTF
TRBV20-1	NA	NA	TRBJ1-1	11	TGCAGTGCTAGGCGGCAGTCTGAAGCTTTCTTT	CSARRQSEAFF
TRBV7-9	NA	NA	TRBJ1-1	9	TGTGCCAGCAGCTTAGGAGCTTTCTTT	CASSLGAFF
TRBV6-1	NA	NA	TRBJ2-2	15	TGTGCCAGCAGCCTACCGGGCGGGGCTCAGGGGGAGCTGTTTTTT	CASSLPGGAQGELFF
TRBV2	NA	TRBD1	TRBJ1-2	15	TGTGCCAGCAGTGAATGGGCACAGGGGGGGGACGGCTACACCTTC	CASSEWAQGGDGYTF
TRBV7-9	NA	NA	TRBJ1-1	15	TGTGCCAGCAGACCCGGACGGACCCTGAACACTGAAGCTTTCTTT	CASRPGRTLNTEAFF
TRBV29-1	NA	TRBD1	TRBJ1-5	14	TGCAGCGTTCAACAGGGGGGGAGCAATCAGCCCCAGCATTTT	CSVQQGGSNQPQHF
TRBV13	NA	NA	TRBJ1-1	12	TGTGCCAGCAGTTACGGGAAGACTGAAGCTTTCTTT	CASSYGKTEAFF
TRBV27	once	NA	TRBJ1-2	13	TGTGCCAGCAGCCCCGGACGGGTCGTCGGCTACACCTTC	CASSPGRVVGYTF
TRBV5-8	NA	TRBD1	TRBJ2-5	13	TGTGCCAGCAGCTTTTGGGGACAGGAGACCCAGTACTTC	CASSFWGQETQYF
TRBV5-1	NA	TRBD1	TRBJ2-3	17	TGCGCCAGCAGCTTGGCCGTCACCGGGACAGCAACAGATACGCAGTATTTT	CASSLAVTGTATDTQYF